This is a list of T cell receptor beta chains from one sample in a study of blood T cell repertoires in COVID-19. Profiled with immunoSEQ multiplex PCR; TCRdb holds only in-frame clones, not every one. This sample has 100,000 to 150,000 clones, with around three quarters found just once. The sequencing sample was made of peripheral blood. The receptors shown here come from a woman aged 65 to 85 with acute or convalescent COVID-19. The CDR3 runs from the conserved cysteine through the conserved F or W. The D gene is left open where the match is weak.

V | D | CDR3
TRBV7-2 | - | CASSLEGFGYTF
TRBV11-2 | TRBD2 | CASSLDPNSGGRRTYNEQFF
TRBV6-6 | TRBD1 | CASSYYRGSYEQYF
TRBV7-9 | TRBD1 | CASRPTGMNTEAFF
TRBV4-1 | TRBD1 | CASMPQTGKNTEAFF
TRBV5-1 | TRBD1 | CASSKMTGVNTEAFF
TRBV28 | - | CASSLGGLGYGYTF
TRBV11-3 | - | CASSFSGTEQYF
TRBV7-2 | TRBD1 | CASSVDRGANTEAFF
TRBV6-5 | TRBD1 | CASGRTGILKLFF
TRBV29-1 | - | CSVGGGPNTEAFF
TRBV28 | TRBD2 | CASSLGGRRYEQYF
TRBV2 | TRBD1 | CASKKDRGRIQETQYF
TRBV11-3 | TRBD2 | CASSISSGGASDTQYF
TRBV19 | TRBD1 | CASSADRVRNEQFF
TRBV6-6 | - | CASNRDTTDTQYF
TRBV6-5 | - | CASSYQGGGGQPQHF
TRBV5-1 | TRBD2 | CASSVGTSSSEQYF
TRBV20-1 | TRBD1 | CSASLWAGGDEKLFF
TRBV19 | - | CASSISLVIMTGELFF
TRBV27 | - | CASSFTTPNTEAFF
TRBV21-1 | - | CASSARDRGAPLHF
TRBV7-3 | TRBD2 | CASSLTLAGDGDIQYF
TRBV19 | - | CASSSTGPYEQYF
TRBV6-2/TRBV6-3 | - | CASSYVRNNQPQHF
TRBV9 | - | CASSVMAGHEQYF
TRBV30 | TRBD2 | CAWSVGDYHSYEQYF
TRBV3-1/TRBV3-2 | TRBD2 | CASSQDGYASGGAYNEQFF
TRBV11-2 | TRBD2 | CASSPNLASGNSGANVLTF
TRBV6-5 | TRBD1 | CASTLTGGGQPQHF
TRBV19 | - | CASSIYAGPSQPQHF
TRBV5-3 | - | CARSFTGPLAKNIQYF
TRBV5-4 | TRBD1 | CASRLRDRDQETQYF
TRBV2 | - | CASSESPLSSYEQYF
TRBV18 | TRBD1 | CASSPRETGGAGANVLTF
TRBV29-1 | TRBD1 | CSVGQGREAFF
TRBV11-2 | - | CASSLVPGYEQYF
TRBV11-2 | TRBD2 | CASSLALAGQETQYF
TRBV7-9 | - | CASSFGREGPYNEQFF
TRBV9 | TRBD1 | CASSGTGGAYEQYF
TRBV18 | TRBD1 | CASSPGTGAYYEQYF
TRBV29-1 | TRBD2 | CSVDPRTSKDTQYF
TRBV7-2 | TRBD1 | CASSLRTGREGGYTF
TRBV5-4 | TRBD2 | CASSSWGGVRTDTQYF
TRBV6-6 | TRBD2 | CASSYPGGTGELFF
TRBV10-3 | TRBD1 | CAISELRGQNSPLHF
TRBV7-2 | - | CASSPEKAYGYTF
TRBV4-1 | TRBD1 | CASSHPGGTGGNEKLFF
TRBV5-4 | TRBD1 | CASRPGQANTGELFF
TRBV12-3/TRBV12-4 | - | CASSLVGGTEAFF
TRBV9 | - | CASSVESGTGELFF
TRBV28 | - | CASSLGRIPTNEKLFF
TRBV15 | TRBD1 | CATSSGQGGGYNEQFF
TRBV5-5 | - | CASSLVGTGANVLTF
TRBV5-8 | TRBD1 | CASSKNLGQINYGYTF
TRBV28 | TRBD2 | CASSLFLAGGPYNEQFF
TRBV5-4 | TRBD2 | CASSLGLAMGETQYF
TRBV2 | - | CASKEQGKRGEQYF
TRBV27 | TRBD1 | CASRLQGLSYEQYF